Listed below are T cell receptor beta chains from one sample, sequenced in a study of OX40 agonist ivuxolimab in advanced cancers. Assay used: immunoSEQ multiplex PCR; TCRdb lists only in-frame clones, some missing. The sample includes under 85,000 clones, approximately 90% of them seen just once. The sample here was CD4+ or CD8+ T cells sorted from blood, taken in a trial of the OX40 agonist ivuxolimab. These receptors were collected from an adult with an advanced solid tumor such as melanoma, head and neck, liver or kidney cancer. Each CDR3 is given without its conserved first and last residue.

V: TRBV7-9
J: TRBJ1-1
CDR3: ASRSTGGTEAF

V: TRBV19
J: TRBJ1-2
CDR3: ASRGTAGYT

V: TRBV9
J: TRBJ1-2
CDR3: ASTRTGGEDGYT

V: TRBV18
J: TRBJ2-7
CDR3: ASSSAGTSSYEQY

V: TRBV5-1
J: TRBJ2-1
CDR3: ASSLDRTRAYNEQF

V: TRBV6-1
J: TRBJ1-2
CDR3: ASSAGQRYVYGYT

V: TRBV7-9
J: TRBJ2-1
CDR3: ASSPTRNEQF

V: TRBV7-3
J: TRBJ2-5
CDR3: ASSQFIGYQETQY

V: TRBV4-3
J: TRBJ2-1
CDR3: ASSQDRELVQF

V: TRBV7-2
J: TRBJ2-7
CDR3: ASSLYNSWVGEQY

V: TRBV6-1
J: TRBJ2-3
CDR3: ASSAQSGSDTQY

V: TRBV7-2
J: TRBJ2-1
CDR3: ASSLEAYRNEQF

V: TRBV7-2
J: TRBJ2-7
CDR3: ASSVTSGRSYEQY

V: TRBV5-1
J: TRBJ2-1
CDR3: ASSALAGASNEQF

V: TRBV28
J: TRBJ1-1
CDR3: ASSSPGDSNTEAF

V: TRBV27
J: TRBJ2-2
CDR3: ASSLAVGETGELF

V: TRBV11-3
J: TRBJ2-1
CDR3: ASSDRRASEF

V: TRBV28
J: TRBJ2-7
CDR3: ASSSLGTGVYEQY

V: TRBV28
J: TRBJ2-7
CDR3: ASSLSLTGAYEQY

V: TRBV5-4
J: TRBJ1-2
CDR3: ASSLDGGSGYT

V: TRBV7-2
J: TRBJ1-4
CDR3: ASSLEWAQKLF

V: TRBV2
J: TRBJ2-4
CDR3: ASNGDSKNIQY

V: TRBV6-5
J: TRBJ1-4
CDR3: ASRDSGVGNEKLF

V: TRBV21-1
J: TRBJ1-2
CDR3: ASSKYGTNYGYT

V: TRBV11-2
J: TRBJ2-2
CDR3: ASSLRRTGENTGELF

V: TRBV19
J: TRBJ1-5
CDR3: ASSFQQGNQPQH

V: TRBV2
J: TRBJ2-1
CDR3: ASIYEKSYNEQF

V: TRBV18
J: TRBJ2-7
CDR3: ASSPPWSGRIDEQY

V: TRBV7-2
J: TRBJ2-1
CDR3: ASMVRGGRNEQF

V: TRBV2
J: TRBJ2-7
CDR3: ASRRQGINYEQY

V: TRBV6-1
J: TRBJ2-7
CDR3: ASSDNRAYEQY

V: TRBV30
J: TRBJ2-7
CDR3: AWGITYEQY

V: TRBV5-4
J: TRBJ1-2
CDR3: ASSLADTGDYGYT

V: TRBV19
J: TRBJ2-3
CDR3: ASALQGVGTDTQY

V: TRBV6-5
J: TRBJ1-2
CDR3: AITGSLGYT

V: TRBV5-1
J: TRBJ1-1
CDR3: ASSLADMNTEAF

V: TRBV11-3
J: TRBJ2-1
CDR3: ASSPRSGLDNEQF

V: TRBV28
J: TRBJ2-7
CDR3: ASSSPLAGGREQY

V: TRBV2
J: TRBJ2-7
CDR3: ASSEGNRGSYEQY

V: TRBV6-1
J: TRBJ2-1
CDR3: ASRFRGSYNEQF

V: TRBV14
J: TRBJ2-1
CDR3: ASRREGEAYNEQF

V: TRBV11-1
J: TRBJ2-1
CDR3: ASARLEGANEQF

V: TRBV18
J: TRBJ2-7
CDR3: ASSPSRALYEQY

V: TRBV11-3
J: TRBJ2-2
CDR3: ASSVRLVFGELF

V: TRBV7-8
J: TRBJ2-1
CDR3: ASSLARGGHEQF

V: TRBV6-1
J: TRBJ2-5
CDR3: ASTLGGTQY

V: TRBV7-2
J: TRBJ1-2
CDR3: ASSLGNRADYGYT

V: TRBV29-1
J: TRBJ2-7
CDR3: SVDGQGGAEQY

V: TRBV10-3
J: TRBJ1-2
CDR3: AISEVVANHYGYT

V: TRBV6-5
J: TRBJ1-1
CDR3: ASSSGGLGAF

V: TRBV6-5
J: TRBJ2-2
CDR3: ASSSGRWNTGELF

V: TRBV27
J: TRBJ1-5
CDR3: ASSLNYRVGQPQH

V: TRBV5-1
J: TRBJ2-1
CDR3: ASSWDGTKLYNEQF

V: TRBV9
J: TRBJ1-3
CDR3: ASSIREGPGNTIY

V: TRBV7-2
J: TRBJ2-1
CDR3: ASSSQTWTPYNEQF

V: TRBV2
J: TRBJ2-4
CDR3: ASSEGGAAKNIQY

V: TRBV7-9
J: TRBJ1-4
CDR3: ASSWTRGEKLF